These 3 T cell receptor beta chains were sequenced from one sample in a study of identical twins. TCRdb analysed the 5' RACE reads with MiXCR anew, one entry per CDR3 protein. Counted here are hundreds of thousands of distinct CDR3 sequences, 18% occurring once; the ten biggest clones make up roughly 13%. The same specimen was also included in a second study, on T cells expressing NK-cell markers.

Sequencing input: PBMCs. The origin of the receptors is a woman aged 18-29 years in good health.

The chain employs TRBV2 and TRBJ2-7; 11 positions match TRBD2. The CDR3 consists of 16 residues. V lost 6 bases to trimming and J lost 3 bases; unmatched junction nucleotides: 10. Germline assignment: CDR1 SNHLY and CDR2 FYNNEI. CDR3 DNA: TGTGCCAGCAGAGACTCCTACGGGACTAGCGGCTACGAGCAGTACTTC. It encodes CASRDSYGTSGYEQYF. Variable domain in full (rest from reference TRBV2 and TRBJ2-7): EPEVTQTPSHQVTQMGQEVILRCVPISNHLYFYWYRQILGQKVEFLVSFYNNEISEKSEIFDDQFSVERPDGSNFTLKIRSTKLEDSAMYFCASRDSYGTSGYEQYFGPGTRLTVT.

The gene calls are TRBV12-5 and TRBJ2-1; 7 bases line up with TRBD2. Losses at the gene ends were 6 bases for V and 5 bases for J; bases not matched to a gene: 13. The CDR3 extends over 16 amino acids. Germline V lookup: CDR1 LGHNT, CDR2 FRNRAP. The CDR3: CASGPSRGVSNNEQFF. The CDR3 coding sequence is TGTGCTAGTGGCCCCTCCCGGGGGGTCAGCAACAATGAGCAGTTCTTC.

The gene calls are TRBV6-4 and TRBJ2-3; 7 bases match TRBD1. V shed 4 bases and J 8 bases; nucleotides not matched to a gene: 9. The CDR3 spans 14 residues. Germline V gene lookup returns CDR1 MRHNA and CDR2 SNTAGT. The CDR3 DNA follows: TGTGCCAGCAGTGGGAACTACCCAGGGGGTACGCAGTATTTT. Its translation is CASSGNYPGGTQYF.